This entry describes one T cell receptor beta chain. These data belong to a study of blood T cell repertoires in COVID-19. Overall study: Whether acute or convalescent, the COVID-19 samples came from the United States, Italy and Spain.

Only in-frame clones appear in the TCRdb table, and some are missing; sequencing was by immunoSEQ multiplex PCR. Of around 300,000 clones detected, less than 90% appear once; the ten largest clones hold approximately 3%. The CDR3 loop spans 18 amino acids. Trimming left V 4 bases short and J 0 bases short, with 21 bases between. The V gene's germline CDR1 is SGHVS and CDR2 FQNEAQ. The sample taken for sequencing was PBMCs or T cells enriched from blood (not recorded which). The sequence came from a woman aged 45-60 years who had recovered from COVID-19. V gene TRBV7-8 combines with J gene TRBJ1-1; a weak D match, TRBD1 (6 bases). The CDR3 reads CASSSPLGAALMNTEAFF. The CDR3 DNA sequence: TGTGCCAGCAGCTCCCCTTTGGGGGCCGCTCTAATGAACACTGAAGCTTTCTTT.